This T cell receptor (beta chain) was found in a study of T-cell memory formation after mild COVID-19. In TCRdb, the 5' RACE reads were re-called with MiXCR into one record per CDR3 protein. This table has about 430,000 distinct CDR3 sequences, roughly 26% appearing once. This clonotype has a handful of counts. This CDR3 has 16 residues. The V and J ends lost 8 bases and 8 bases, in that order; junction bases with no gene match: 14. Germline CDR1 reads KGHDR; CDR2 reads SFDVKD. Sequenced sample: PBMCs or a T cell subset sorted from them (not recorded which). The V gene is TRBV24-1, the J gene TRBJ2-1, with 10 bases matching TRBD2. This TCR came from an adult woman who had mild COVID-19 (a few samples of this study predate the infection). Cell type and time point are not known. The DNA of the CDR3 is TGTGCCACCACCGGAACCCGTCCCGGGACTAGCGATGAGCAGTTCTTC. Protein sequence: CATTGTRPGTSDEQFF.